Each of the 16 T cell receptor beta chains below was sequenced from the same sample in a study of T cell responses to AZD1222 COVID-19 vaccine (dated by TCRdb to about 2021). Library method: the immunoSEQ multiplex PCR assay. The table was pulled from immuneACCESS by TCRdb, which kept in-frame rearrangements only. Such tables lose some clones; where checked, under half of the loss comes from unresolved V genes, and the rest has no known cause. For this sample there are 90,000 to 110,000 clones; over 80% appear just once. The leading ten clones occupy more than 4.5% of the sample. The time point tag for this specimen amounts to: baseline before first vaccination. The sequenced sample was peripheral blood, obtained on day 0 of AZD1222 vaccination. The receptors stem from an adult in good health.

This chain links TRBV19 with TRBJ1-2, with D uncertain. Germline loops: CDR1 LNHDA, CDR2 SQIVND (reference sequence). V shed 6 bases and J shed 5 bases, with 4 bases lying between them. The length of the CDR3 is 10 residues. CDR3 in DNA: TGTGCCAGTAGGGGGTATGGCTACACCTTC. Translated, it gives CASRGYGYTF. The full variable domain, in which reference TRBV19 and TRBJ1-2 provide the parts outside the CDR3, is DGGITQSPKYLFRKEGQNVTLSCEQNLNHDAMYWYRQDPGQGLRLIYYSQIVNDFQKGDIAEGYSVSREKKESFPLTVTSAQKNPTAFYLCASRGYGYTFGSGTRLTVV.

This clone was observed once. The chain links TRBV5-6 to TRBJ1-3; D ambiguous. Germline CDR1 and CDR2: SGHDT and YYEEEE. V shed 0 bases and J shed 4 bases, with 17 bases lying between them. This CDR3 has 17 residues. CDR3 coding DNA: TGTGCCAGCAGCTTGGTCACGGCAGGCCCGGGGGGAAACACCATATATTTT. Its protein product is CASSLVTAGPGGNTIYF. Together with reference TRBV5-6 and TRBJ1-3, the CDR3 gives the full variable domain: DAGVTQSPTHLIKTRGQQVTLRCSPKSGHDTVSWYQQALGQGPQFIFQYYEEEERQRGNFPDRFSGHQFPNYSSELNVNALLLGDSALYLCASSLVTAGPGGNTIYFGEGSWLTVV.

The sample holds a few counts of this clone. This chain joins TRBV6-1 and TRBJ1-3, with D possibly matching TRBD1 (5 bases). Looked up from germline, CDR1 is MNHNS and CDR2 is SASEGT. The V end was cut by 3 bases, the J end by 3 bases, with 12 bases between. CDR3 size: 15 residues. Here the CDR3 reads CASSDDSRNGNTIYF. CDR3 nucleotides: TGTGCCAGCAGTGACGACAGTAGAAATGGAAACACCATATATTTT.

V usage is TRBV9 and J usage is TRBJ1-2, with a weak D call TRBD1 (5 bases). V gave up 0 bases and J gave up 4 bases, with 19 bases separating them. The germline V gene encodes CDR1 SGDLS and CDR2 YYNGEE. CDR3 size: 17 residues. This CDR3 is CASSVARDPERPYGYTF. In DNA, the CDR3 is TGTGCCAGCAGCGTAGCCCGGGACCCCGAGCGGCCCTATGGCTACACCTTC. The variable domain in full, with the rest retrieved from reference TRBV9 and TRBJ1-2, is DSGVTQTPKHLITATGQRVTLRCSPRSGDLSVYWYQQSLDQGLQFLIQYYNGEERAKGNILERFSAQQFPDLHSELNLSSLELGDSALYFCASSVARDPERPYGYTFGSGTRLTVV.

The chain uses TRBV4-1 and TRBJ2-1; D remains ambiguous. The V gene lost 3 bases and the J gene lost 5 bases, with 11 bases spanning the gap. The V gene's germline CDR1 is MGHRA and CDR2 YSYEKL. CDR3 length: 14 residues. CDR3 sequence reads: CASSHPAIHNEQFF. Here the CDR3 DNA reads TGCGCCAGCAGCCACCCCGCCATTCACAATGAGCAGTTCTTC.

This chain uses TRBV25-1 with TRBJ1-2; D is ambiguous. This CDR3 spans 14 amino acids. CDR1 and CDR2 from the germline V gene are MGHDK and SYGVNS. Trimming stripped 1 base from V and 3 bases from J, with 9 bases between. The CDR3 nucleotides are TGTGCCAGCAGTGAATGGAACAGTGACTATGGCTACACCTTC. Translated: CASSEWNSDYGYTF.

The rearrangement links TRBV19 to TRBJ1-1, with D maybe TRBD1 (6 bases). The V gene's germline CDR1 is LNHDA and CDR2 SQIVND (reference sequence). The CDR3 is made up of 15 amino acids. V shed 6 bases and J shed 1 base, with 15 bases lying between them. The CDR3 region is CASSSIGTKNTEAFF. CDR3 nucleotide sequence: TGTGCCAGTAGCTCAATCGGGACAAAGAACACTGAAGCTTTCTTT. Drawing the rest from reference TRBV19 and TRBJ1-1, the complete variable domain is DGGITQSPKYLFRKEGQNVTLSCEQNLNHDAMYWYRQDPGQGLRLIYYSQIVNDFQKGDIAEGYSVSREKKESFPLTVTSAQKNPTAFYLCASSSIGTKNTEAFFGQGTRLTVV.

This clone has a count of ten or more. This sequence joins TRBV4-1 and TRBJ1-5, with a tentative D call TRBD1 (5 bases). Germline V lookup: CDR1 MGHRA, CDR2 YSYEKL. The CDR3 has 16 amino acids. The germline V and J ends were trimmed by 0 bases and 11 bases, with 20 bases remaining between them. DNA for the CDR3: TGCGCCAGCAGCCAAGATCGTCTAGGAGGGACTAGGGCCCAGCATTTT. Translation gives CASSQDRLGGTRAQHF.

This clone came up once. The rearrangement links TRBV7-8 to TRBJ2-3; D unclear. The CDR3 length is 15 residues. The V gene's germline CDR1 is SGHVS and CDR2 FQNEAQ. V was clipped by 2 bases and J by 5 bases, with 14 bases between them. CDR3 sequence: CASSLITGHIDTQYF. CDR3 coding DNA: TGTGCCAGCAGCTTAATCACCGGTCATATAGATACGCAGTATTTT.

The V call is TRBV5-1, the J call TRBJ1-1, with TRBD1 as a possible D gene (6 bases). CDR1 and CDR2 (germline): SGHRS, YFSETQ. This CDR3 spans 16 amino acids. Trimming cost V 0 bases and J 2 bases, with 14 bases left between them. The CDR3 DNA sequence: TGCGCCAGCAGCTTGGAGGGGGTGTCCACAAACACTGAAGCTTTCTTT. It encodes CASSLEGVSTNTEAFF.

In this sample, this clone turned up a few times. The V and J genes are TRBV9 and TRBJ1-1, with D perhaps matching TRBD1 (6 bases). This CDR3 is 14 amino acids long. Trimming took off 1 base at V and 4 bases at J, with 11 bases between the two ends. Germline V gene lookup returns CDR1 SGDLS and CDR2 YYNGEE. Written as DNA, the CDR3 is TGTGCCAGCAGCGTAAAACCGGGGGCCACTGAAGCTTTCTTT. It is translated as CASSVKPGATEAFF. Full variable domain (rest looked up from reference TRBV9 and TRBJ1-1): DSGVTQTPKHLITATGQRVTLRCSPRSGDLSVYWYQQSLDQGLQFLIQYYNGEERAKGNILERFSAQQFPDLHSELNLSSLELGDSALYFCASSVKPGATEAFFGQGTRLTVV.

The rearrangement links TRBV6-2 or TRBV6-3 to TRBJ1-1; D possibly corresponds to TRBD1 (6 bases). Per the germline V gene, CDR1 is MNHEY and CDR2 is SVGEGT. There are 16 residues in the CDR3. V was trimmed by 5 bases and J by 0 bases, leaving 16 bases between them. The CDR3 DNA sequence: TGTGCCAGCAGTCCCGTCAGGGGCAGCATGAACACTGAAGCTTTCTTT. This translates into CASSPVRGSMNTEAFF.

V usage is TRBV11-3 and J usage is TRBJ1-1, with D tentatively TRBD1 (6 bases). The CDR3 has 14 amino acids. Trimming left V 6 bases short and J 4 bases short, with 15 bases between. Germline assignment: CDR1 SGHNT and CDR2 YENEEA. CDR3 in amino acids: CASRLQGRITEAFF. In DNA, the CDR3 is TGTGCCAGCAGATTACAGGGTCGAATCACTGAAGCTTTCTTT.

The V gene is TRBV6-5, the J gene TRBJ2-7, with D tentatively TRBD2 (6 bases). Deletions cut 5 bases from V and 4 bases from J, with 15 bases between. CDR1 MNHEY and CDR2 SVGAGI come from the germline V gene. The CDR3 loop spans 14 amino acids. The CDR3 sequence is CASSPARGAYEQYF. CDR3 sequence (DNA): TGTGCCAGCAGTCCCGCGCGCGGGGCGTACGAGCAGTACTTC.

V usage is TRBV7-9 and J usage is TRBJ1-2, with 7 nucleotides matching TRBD1. V trimming: 5 bases; J trimming: 2 bases; junction bases outside the gene matches: 11. The CDR3 is 16 amino acids. The germline V gene has CDR1 SEHNR and CDR2 FQNEAQ (reference sequence). CDR3 region: CASSRLREGANYGYTF. In DNA, the CDR3 is TGTGCCAGCAGCCGTCTAAGGGAGGGGGCGAACTATGGCTACACCTTC.

The chain carries TRBV7-8 and TRBJ2-2; 8 positions agree with TRBD1. Looked up from germline, CDR1 is SGHVS and CDR2 is FQNEAQ. J gave up 0 bases and V 8 bases, and 14 bases lay outside the gene matches. The CDR3 is 18 amino acids. CDR3 in amino acids: CASAYQYRGSANTGELFF. Here the CDR3 DNA reads TGTGCCAGCGCCTATCAGTACAGGGGGAGCGCGAACACCGGGGAGCTGTTTTTT.